Here is one T cell receptor (beta chain) with its context. Its antigen is unidentified. Germline CDR1 is MNHEY and CDR2 is SVGAGI. The CDR3 is made up of 14 amino acids. With 0 bases removed from V and 5 bases from J, the gap between germline ends came to 10 bases. Some clones are missing from TCRdb's copy, which holds only in-frame ones; the method was immunoSEQ multiplex PCR. The repertoire includes more than 10,000 clones, 85% to 90% of them detected once, and about nine tenths sits in the top ten. This sample is part of a study of STAT3 mutations in large granular lymphocyte leukemia. Study-wide results and caveats: At least one immunodominant TCR beta clonotype appeared in every T-cell large granular lymphocyte leukemia patient.

The V call is TRBV6-5, the J call TRBJ1-2; D is unclear. The sequenced sample consisted of peripheral blood mononuclear cells. The TCR sequence derives from an elderly man with T-cell large granular lymphocyte leukemia. Some clones in this sample may be carry-over from other donors' samples. CDR3 protein: CASSYSGSGYGYTF. In DNA, the CDR3 is TGTGCCAGCAGTTACTCGGGCAGCGGGTATGGCTACACCTTC.